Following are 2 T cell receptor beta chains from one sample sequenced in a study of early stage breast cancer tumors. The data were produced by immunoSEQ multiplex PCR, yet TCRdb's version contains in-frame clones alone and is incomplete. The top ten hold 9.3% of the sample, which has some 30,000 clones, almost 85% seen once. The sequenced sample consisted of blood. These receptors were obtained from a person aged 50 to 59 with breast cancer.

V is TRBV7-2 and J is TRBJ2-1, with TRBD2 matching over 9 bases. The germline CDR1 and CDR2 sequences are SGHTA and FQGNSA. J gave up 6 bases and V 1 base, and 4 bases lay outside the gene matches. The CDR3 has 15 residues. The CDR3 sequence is CASSLEGTSTNEQFF. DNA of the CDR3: TGTGCCAGCAGCTTAGAAGGGACTAGCACCAATGAGCAGTTCTTC.

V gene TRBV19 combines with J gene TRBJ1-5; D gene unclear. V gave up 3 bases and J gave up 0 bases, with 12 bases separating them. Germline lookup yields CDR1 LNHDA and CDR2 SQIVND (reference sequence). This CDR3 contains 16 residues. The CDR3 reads CASSIPAGVSNQPQHF. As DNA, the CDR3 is TGTGCCAGTAGTATCCCCGCGGGAGTTAGCAATCAGCCCCAGCATTTT.